The 19 T cell receptor beta chains in this list originate from one sample, sequenced in a study of vaccination effects on CD4 cells after COVID-19. Antigen-specific CD4+ T cells were expanded (with viral peptide pools) by the ViraFEST assay ahead of sequencing. Subsequent to less than 13 days of culture, CD4+ T cells were isolated. Each participant was given two doses of one vaccine (BNT162b2 or mRNA-1273). Sequencing was performed with immunoSEQ multiplex PCR; in TCRdb, only in-frame clones are kept and a portion is missing. The sample includes 9,500 to 15,000 clones, over 60% of them seen just once. Antigens for these TCRs are unknown. This specimen consisted of CD4+ T cells from PBMCs cultured with SARS-CoV-2 spike peptides, obtained after COVID-19 vaccination. Receptor source: a human donor who received a COVID-19 vaccine.

This clone is a singleton in its sample. The gene calls are TRBV5-8 and TRBJ2-7; D perhaps matches TRBD1 (8 bases). CDR1 and CDR2 (germline): SGHTS, YDEGEE. Trimming shortened V by 4 bases and J by 2 bases, and 16 bases separated the two germline ends. CDR3 length: 15 amino acids. CDR3 coding DNA: TGTGCCAGCAGCCGCCGGACAGGGACTACCTACGAGCAGTACTTC. Translating it yields CASSRRTGTTYEQYF.

The chain joins TRBV28 to TRBJ2-1; maybe TRBD1 (6 bases). V was cut by 8 bases and J by 4 bases, with 21 bases left in between. The CDR3 has 16 amino acids. CDR1 is MDHEN and CDR2 is SYDVKM in the germline V gene. In nucleotides, the CDR3 is TGTGCCAGCCGTATGGCCGGGACAACGAATTACAATGAGCAGTTCTTC. Its protein is CASRMAGTTNYNEQFF.

In this sample, this clone turned up a few times. The chain is built from TRBV7-9 and TRBJ1-4; D unclear. Germline V gives CDR1 SEHNR, CDR2 FQNEAQ (reference sequence). V lost 3 bases and J lost 7, with 12 bases in between. This CDR3 comprises 14 residues. The CDR3 loop is CASSFGGGFEKLFF. In nucleotides, the CDR3 is TGTGCCAGCAGCTTCGGAGGAGGATTTGAAAAACTGTTTTTT.

The CDR3 DNA reads TGTGCCAGCAGTTACTCGAGGTCGGGGTACCGAAACACTGAAGCTTTCTTT. This encodes CASSYSRSGYRNTEAFF. The V and J genes are TRBV6-2 or TRBV6-3 and TRBJ1-1, with D hard to call. The V and J ends lost 0 bases and 2 bases respectively, with 16 bases between them. The CDR3 length is 17 residues. Germline V gene lookup returns CDR1 MNHEY and CDR2 SVGEGT.

A single count supports this clone. The J gene is TRBJ2-1, the V gene TRBV12-1. TRBV12-1 is designated a pseudogene. This CDR3 region has 9 residues. The CDR3: CASRNEQFF. The CDR3 DNA is TGTGCCAGCAGGAATGAGCAGTTCTTC.

This chain links TRBV27 with TRBJ1-2, with unresolved D. CDR3 size: 15 residues. Trimming left V 5 bases short and J 5 bases short, with 18 bases between. Germline V gene sequence: CDR1 MNHEY, CDR2 SMNVEV (reference sequence). CDR3 bases: TGTGCCAGCAGTCCCCGACCGGGGAATCCTTATGGCTACACCTTC. Its translation is CASSPRPGNPYGYTF.

The chain carries TRBV30 and TRBJ1-2; 7 nucleotides align to TRBD1. There are 13 residues in the CDR3. The germline gives CDR1 GTSNPN, CDR2 SVGIG (reference sequence). Trimming at V came to 2 bases and at J to 7 bases, leaving 7 bases not matched to a gene. The CDR3 DNA follows: TGTGCCTGGAGTCCGACAGGGTTTGCTGGCTACACCTTC. Its translation: CAWSPTGFAGYTF.

This clone has just a few counts. This rearrangement joins TRBV2 to TRBJ1-3, with D possibly matching TRBD1 (6 bases). The CDR3 is 15 residues long. Trimming left V 2 bases short and J 0 bases short, with 8 bases between. The germline gives CDR1 SNHLY, CDR2 FYNNEI. CDR3 amino acids: CASSETGSSGNTIYF. In DNA, the CDR3 is TGTGCCAGCAGTGAAACAGGGAGCTCTGGAAACACCATATATTTT.

The genes are TRBV10-3 and TRBJ1-1; D not certain. CDR1 and CDR2 from the germline V gene are ENHRY and SYGVKD. The CDR3 consists of 12 residues. The V end lost 5 bases, the J end lost 1 base, and 5 bases lay between the germline ends. For the CDR3, the DNA is TGTGCCATCAGTCGCACGAACACTGAAGCTTTCTTT. Translation: CAISRTNTEAFF.

The chain links TRBV7-8 to TRBJ1-2; TRBD1 matches 8 bases. The CDR3 is made up of 14 amino acids. The germline V gene encodes CDR1 SGHVS and CDR2 FQNEAQ. V was clipped by 5 bases and J by 4 bases; unmatched bases: 6. The CDR3 DNA follows: TGTGCCAGCAGCAGAAGGACAGGGACCTATGGCTACACCTTC. Translated: CASSRRTGTYGYTF.

This clone is medium-sized by share. The sample carries other DNA sequences with the same CDR3. The chain employs TRBV3-1 (or the pseudogene TRBV3-2) and TRBJ1-1, with D maybe TRBD1 (6 bases). In germline, CDR1 is LGHDT, CDR2 YNNKEL (reference sequence). The V end lost 3 bases, the J end lost 7 bases, and 15 bases lay between the germline ends. The CDR3 totals 14 residues. In nucleotides, the CDR3 is TGTGCCAGCAGCCAGGCGGGGGGCCGGGGTGAAGCTTTCTTT. This translates into CASSQAGGRGEAFF.

The chain carries TRBV6-2 or TRBV6-3 and TRBJ1-1, with D uncertain. This CDR3 has 12 amino acids. Germline CDR1 reads MNHEY; CDR2 reads SVGEGT. The V gene lost 5 bases and the J gene lost 0 bases, with 4 bases spanning the gap. CDR3 region: CASSTVNTEAFF. CDR3 nucleotide sequence: TGTGCCAGCAGTACAGTGAACACTGAAGCTTTCTTT.

The table lists this clone with a few counts. This sequence joins TRBV3-1 (or the pseudogene TRBV3-2) and TRBJ1-1; 9 bases match TRBD1. Germline loops: CDR1 LGHDT, CDR2 YNNKEL (reference sequence). The CDR3 is made up of 17 amino acids. Losses at the gene ends were 0 bases for V and 1 base for J; bases not matched to a gene: 6. CDR3 amino acids: CASSQDPGQGWNTEAFF. As DNA, the CDR3 is TGTGCCAGCAGCCAAGACCCTGGACAGGGGTGGAACACTGAAGCTTTCTTT.

The rearrangement links TRBV28 to TRBJ2-7, with D perhaps TRBD2 (6 bases). Between the trimmed V and J ends, which lost 7 bases and 7 bases, there was a span of 26 bases. This CDR3 has 16 residues. CDR1 MDHEN and CDR2 SYDVKM come from the germline V gene. DNA of the CDR3: TGTGCCAGCACCCCAGGGCGGGACTCCCCATTGGGAGAGCAGTACTTC. This codes for CASTPGRDSPLGEQYF.

This clone has more than one count but fewer than ten. This sequence joins TRBV9 and TRBJ1-1; D gene uncertain. There are 13 residues in the CDR3. The ends were cut back, 2 bases at V and 7 bases at J, with 12 bases in the middle. The germline V gene encodes CDR1 SGDLS and CDR2 YYNGEE. The CDR3 region has the DNA TGTGCCAGCAGCGTGGGGTTGGGGAGTGAAGCTTTCTTT. Translation: CASSVGLGSEAFF.

The V and J genes are TRBV4-1 and TRBJ2-1; D possibly corresponds to TRBD2 (6 bases). Trimming took 0 bases from V and 8 from J, leaving 8 bases between them. The CDR3 totals 13 residues. CDR1 is MGHRA and CDR2 is YSYEKL in the germline V gene. CDR3 coding DNA: TGCGCCAGCAGCCAAGAGGTAGCGGATGAGCAGTTCTTC. Translating gives CASSQEVADEQFF.

The chain is built from TRBV27 and TRBJ2-5; the D gene is possibly TRBD2 (5 bases). V was clipped by 5 bases and J by 4 bases, with 11 bases between them. In germline, CDR1 is MNHEY, CDR2 SMNVEV (reference sequence). The CDR3 loop spans 13 amino acids. The CDR3 nucleotides read TGTGCCAGCAGTCTCCGGGGTCGAGAGACCCAGTACTTC. Translated, it gives CASSLRGRETQYF.

The chain carries TRBV5-1 and TRBJ2-7; D remains ambiguous. Per the germline V gene, CDR1 is SGHRS and CDR2 is YFSETQ. Between the trimmed V and J ends, which lost 0 bases and 0 bases, there was a span of 7 bases. The CDR3 covers 14 residues. CDR3: CASSLVSLSYEQYF. In DNA form, the CDR3 reads TGCGCCAGCAGCTTGGTCAGTCTCTCCTACGAGCAGTACTTC.

The rearrangement links TRBV4-1 to TRBJ1-2, with D hard to call. The CDR3 runs 14 residues. Germline CDR1 is MGHRA and CDR2 is YSYEKL. Trimming shortened V by 0 bases and J by 6 bases, and 11 bases separated the two germline ends. CDR3 in DNA: TGCGCCAGCAGCCAAGAGGGCAGGATGAATGGCTACACCTTC. This gives the protein CASSQEGRMNGYTF.